This is a list of T cell receptor beta chains from one sample in a study of blood T cells in healthy people across ages. TCRdb re-derived calls from the 5' RACE reads in MiXCR, one entry per CDR3 protein. The sample includes approximately 800,000 distinct CDR3 sequences, around two thirds of them seen just once. Sequences were obtained from blood. The source is a man aged 25 to 40 in good health. CDR3s include the opening cysteine and the closing phenylalanine or tryptophan. D genes are given only for firm matches. Some rows have no size entry. The others give once, few or many, or a class for an expanded clone.

v_gene: TRBV29-1
d_gene: TRBD2
abundance: NA
j_gene: TRBJ2-1
CDR3nt: TGCAGCGTGAGACTAGCGGGGGGGCCATACAATGAGCAGTTCTTC
CDR3aa: CSVRLAGGPYNEQFF

v_gene: TRBV6-5
d_gene: NA
abundance: NA
j_gene: TRBJ1-5
CDR3nt: TGTGCCAGCAGCGCGGAACAGGGAATAGCCCAGCATTTT
CDR3aa: CASSAEQGIAQHF

v_gene: TRBV7-2
d_gene: NA
abundance: NA
j_gene: TRBJ2-2
CDR3nt: TGTGCCAGCAGCTTAGTTGGGGGTGCGAACACCGGGGAGCTGTTTTTT
CDR3aa: CASSLVGGANTGELFF

v_gene: TRBV7-2
d_gene: NA
abundance: NA
j_gene: TRBJ2-3
CDR3nt: TGTGCCAGCAGCTTAGACTTAATAGGCGGTACGCAGTATTTT
CDR3aa: CASSLDLIGGTQYF

v_gene: TRBV11-3
d_gene: TRBD1
abundance: many
j_gene: TRBJ2-1
CDR3nt: TGTGCCAGCAGCTTAGGGGGGACAGGTCCTACCGGTGAGCAGTTCTTC
CDR3aa: CASSLGGTGPTGEQFF

v_gene: TRBV20-1
d_gene: NA
abundance: NA
j_gene: TRBJ2-5
CDR3nt: TGCAGTGCTAGAGATAAGGAGACCCAGTACTTC
CDR3aa: CSARDKETQYF

v_gene: TRBV6-2/TRBV6-3
d_gene: NA
abundance: few
j_gene: TRBJ1-2
CDR3nt: TGTGCCAGCACCAACGGGGTGTTCGGCTACACCTTC
CDR3aa: CASTNGVFGYTF

v_gene: TRBV10-3
d_gene: NA
abundance: NA
j_gene: TRBJ2-5
CDR3nt: TGTGCCACCCAGAGTGGCCAAGAGGGGACCCAGTACTTC
CDR3aa: CATQSGQEGTQYF

v_gene: TRBV6-1
d_gene: NA
abundance: NA
j_gene: TRBJ1-1
CDR3nt: TGTGCCAGCAGTGAAGGGAATACTGAAGCTTTCTTT
CDR3aa: CASSEGNTEAFF

v_gene: TRBV29-1
d_gene: TRBD1
abundance: NA
j_gene: TRBJ1-5
CDR3nt: TGCAGCGTCCAGGGGGTGGGCAATCAGCCCCAGCATTTT
CDR3aa: CSVQGVGNQPQHF

v_gene: TRBV24-1
d_gene: NA
abundance: few
j_gene: TRBJ2-1
CDR3nt: TGTGCCACCAGTGAATCGTCTCCCTACAATGAGCAGTTCTTC
CDR3aa: CATSESSPYNEQFF

v_gene: TRBV7-2
d_gene: NA
abundance: NA
j_gene: TRBJ2-4
CDR3nt: TGTGCCAGCAGCTTAGCGGCAGCCAAAAACATTCAGTACTTC
CDR3aa: CASSLAAAKNIQYF

v_gene: TRBV3-1
d_gene: NA
abundance: NA
j_gene: TRBJ2-1
CDR3nt: TGTGCCAGCAGCCCGGAAAGCAGGGAGTATCGAGCTGAGCAGTTCTTC
CDR3aa: CASSPESREYRAEQFF

v_gene: TRBV6-5
d_gene: NA
abundance: NA
j_gene: TRBJ2-1
CDR3nt: TGTGCCAGCAGAACAGGGTCCCTTATCAATGAGCAGTTCTTC
CDR3aa: CASRTGSLINEQFF

v_gene: TRBV29-1
d_gene: NA
abundance: NA
j_gene: TRBJ2-5
CDR3nt: TGCAGCGTTGAAGGGCACCGACAAGAGACCCAGTACTTC
CDR3aa: CSVEGHRQETQYF

v_gene: TRBV7-9
d_gene: TRBD2
abundance: NA
j_gene: TRBJ2-1
CDR3nt: TGTGCCAGCAGCTTAGCGCTCGGGGGGACTAGGGATAATGAGCAGTTCTTC
CDR3aa: CASSLALGGTRDNEQFF

v_gene: TRBV4-3
d_gene: NA
abundance: NA
j_gene: TRBJ1-1
CDR3nt: TGCGCCAGCAGCCAGGTATCGGCCCCAGCCACTGAAGCTTTCTTT
CDR3aa: CASSQVSAPATEAFF

v_gene: TRBV28
d_gene: NA
abundance: few
j_gene: TRBJ2-3
CDR3nt: TGTGCCAGCAGTTTATGGCTGGCCCGGAGCACAGATACGCAGTATTTT
CDR3aa: CASSLWLARSTDTQYF

v_gene: TRBV14
d_gene: NA
abundance: NA
j_gene: TRBJ2-7
CDR3nt: TGTGCCAGCAGCCAAGACTTTCCTGACTCAGGGACCTACGAGCAGTACTTC
CDR3aa: CASSQDFPDSGTYEQYF

v_gene: TRBV9
d_gene: TRBD2
abundance: NA
j_gene: TRBJ2-2
CDR3nt: TGTGCCAGCAGCGTTAGCGGGGGGCTCACCGGGGAGCTGTTTTTT
CDR3aa: CASSVSGGLTGELFF

v_gene: TRBV9
d_gene: TRBD2
abundance: NA
j_gene: TRBJ2-1
CDR3nt: TGTGCCAGCAGCCCGGGACTAGCGGGTACCTACAATGAGCAGTTCTTC
CDR3aa: CASSPGLAGTYNEQFF

v_gene: TRBV4-2
d_gene: NA
abundance: NA
j_gene: TRBJ2-1
CDR3nt: TGTGCCAGCAGCCAGTTACTAGCTGGGGAGCAGTTCTTC
CDR3aa: CASSQLLAGEQFF

v_gene: TRBV29-1
d_gene: NA
abundance: few
j_gene: TRBJ2-3
CDR3nt: TGCAGCGTTGATGGCAGCCCCACAGATACGCAGTATTTT
CDR3aa: CSVDGSPTDTQYF

v_gene: TRBV25-1
d_gene: TRBD1
abundance: NA
j_gene: TRBJ1-5
CDR3nt: TGTGCCAGCAGTTGCCGGGACAGTTTTAATCAGCCCCAGCATTTT
CDR3aa: CASSCRDSFNQPQHF

v_gene: TRBV12-3/TRBV12-4
d_gene: TRBD2
abundance: NA
j_gene: TRBJ2-7
CDR3nt: TGTGCCAGCAGTTTTCCTAGCGGGGGAATTCCCGAGCAGTACTTC
CDR3aa: CASSFPSGGIPEQYF

v_gene: TRBV5-1
d_gene: NA
abundance: NA
j_gene: TRBJ2-7
CDR3nt: TGCGCCAGCAGCTGGGTAGCGAACTACGAGCAGTACTTC
CDR3aa: CASSWVANYEQYF

v_gene: TRBV2
d_gene: TRBD1
abundance: NA
j_gene: TRBJ2-1
CDR3nt: TGTGCCAGCAGTGCCGGACAGGGGAGGGATGAGCAGTTCTTC
CDR3aa: CASSAGQGRDEQFF

v_gene: TRBV15
d_gene: NA
abundance: NA
j_gene: TRBJ2-3
CDR3nt: TGTGCCACCAGTGCTTCGGGCCGCACAGATACGCAGTATTTT
CDR3aa: CATSASGRTDTQYF

v_gene: TRBV27
d_gene: TRBD1
abundance: NA
j_gene: TRBJ2-3
CDR3nt: TGTGCCAGCAGTTCGACAGGGACCGCCCGCACAGATACGCAGTATTTT
CDR3aa: CASSSTGTARTDTQYF

v_gene: TRBV13
d_gene: NA
abundance: once
j_gene: TRBJ2-5
CDR3nt: TGTGCCAGCAGCCGCGTGGTCGGGGGGCGAGGAGAGACCCAGTACTTC
CDR3aa: CASSRVVGGRGETQYF

v_gene: TRBV7-6
d_gene: NA
abundance: NA
j_gene: TRBJ2-6
CDR3nt: TGTGCCAGCACCCCGTCGGGTTCTGGGGCCAACGTCCTGACTTTC
CDR3aa: CASTPSGSGANVLTF

v_gene: TRBV29-1
d_gene: NA
abundance: few
j_gene: TRBJ2-1
CDR3nt: TGCAGCGTTAGTCGGAGCCCGTACAATGAGCAGTTCTTC
CDR3aa: CSVSRSPYNEQFF

v_gene: TRBV28
d_gene: NA
abundance: NA
j_gene: TRBJ2-7
CDR3nt: TGTGCCAGCAGTTTCTCCGAGCAGTACTTC
CDR3aa: CASSFSEQYF

v_gene: TRBV14
d_gene: NA
abundance: many
j_gene: TRBJ2-6
CDR3nt: TGTGCCAGCAGCCAGAGGTGGGGTGGGGCCAACGTCCTGACTTTC
CDR3aa: CASSQRWGGANVLTF

v_gene: TRBV12-3/TRBV12-4
d_gene: TRBD2
abundance: few
j_gene: TRBJ2-3
CDR3nt: TGTGCCAGCACCCCGGGACTAGTGGGGGATACGCAGTATTTT
CDR3aa: CASTPGLVGDTQYF

v_gene: TRBV10-3
d_gene: NA
abundance: NA
j_gene: TRBJ1-5
CDR3nt: TGTGCCACATCCCCGGGTGAGGATCAGCCCCAGCATTTT
CDR3aa: CATSPGEDQPQHF

v_gene: TRBV20-1
d_gene: TRBD2
abundance: NA
j_gene: TRBJ2-5
CDR3nt: TGCAGTGCCCGATCGGTGGGGGGGCAAGAGACCCAGTACTTC
CDR3aa: CSARSVGGQETQYF

v_gene: TRBV7-2
d_gene: NA
abundance: NA
j_gene: TRBJ2-3
CDR3nt: TGTGCCAGCAGCTTTTACACAGATACGCAGTATTTT
CDR3aa: CASSFYTDTQYF

v_gene: TRBV3-1
d_gene: NA
abundance: few
j_gene: TRBJ1-1
CDR3nt: TGTGCCAGCAGCCAATATATGCAGAACACTGAAGCTTTCTTT
CDR3aa: CASSQYMQNTEAFF

v_gene: TRBV6-4
d_gene: TRBD2
abundance: NA
j_gene: TRBJ2-5
CDR3nt: TGTGCCAGCAGTGACGCGGGGGGGCTTGAGACCCAGTACTTC
CDR3aa: CASSDAGGLETQYF